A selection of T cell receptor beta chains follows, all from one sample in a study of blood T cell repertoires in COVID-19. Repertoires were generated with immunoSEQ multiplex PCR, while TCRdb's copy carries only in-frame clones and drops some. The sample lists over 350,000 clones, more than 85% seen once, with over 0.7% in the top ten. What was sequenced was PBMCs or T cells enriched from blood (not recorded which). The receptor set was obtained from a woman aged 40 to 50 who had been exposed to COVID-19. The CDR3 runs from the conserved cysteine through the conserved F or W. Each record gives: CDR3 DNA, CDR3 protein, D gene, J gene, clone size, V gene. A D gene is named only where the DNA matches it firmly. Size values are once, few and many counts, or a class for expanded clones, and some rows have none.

DNA: TGCGCCAGCAGGCTGGGGGGGGGTGAGCAGTACTTC
CDR3: CASRLGGGEQYF
D: TRBD2
J: TRBJ2-7
size: NA
V: TRBV10-2

DNA: TGTGCCAGTAGCCCTCAGGGGGCGCAGACAGATACGCAGTATTTT
CDR3: CASSPQGAQTDTQYF
D: TRBD1
J: TRBJ2-3
size: NA
V: TRBV19

DNA: TGTGCCAGCAGCTCCTTCGGACAGGGCGCATTCAATCAGCCCCAGCATTTT
CDR3: CASSSFGQGAFNQPQHF
D: TRBD1
J: TRBJ1-5
size: NA
V: TRBV7-9

DNA: TGTGCCAGCAGTGAAGCGCTTGAGACAATCAGGAACACTGAAGCTTTCTTT
CDR3: CASSEALETIRNTEAFF
D: NA
J: TRBJ1-1
size: NA
V: TRBV6-1

DNA: TGTGCCAGCAGCCTCGGACAGGGAGAAAATTCACCCCTCCACTTT
CDR3: CASSLGQGENSPLHF
D: TRBD1
J: TRBJ1-6
size: NA
V: TRBV9

DNA: TGTGCCAGCAGCGTAGGGGGCCGAGAAAAACTGTTTTTT
CDR3: CASSVGGREKLFF
D: NA
J: TRBJ1-4
size: few
V: TRBV9

DNA: TGTGCCAGCAGTCCCGGGACAGCCGAGCAGTACTTC
CDR3: CASSPGTAEQYF
D: TRBD1
J: TRBJ2-7
size: NA
V: TRBV25-1

DNA: TGTGCCTGGAGATATTGGGGGGGTGACACTGAAGCTTTCTTT
CDR3: CAWRYWGGDTEAFF
D: NA
J: TRBJ1-1
size: NA
V: TRBV30

DNA: TGTGCCAGCTCACCCATGAGACAGGGAGAGACCCAGTACTTC
CDR3: CASSPMRQGETQYF
D: TRBD1
J: TRBJ2-5
size: NA
V: TRBV18

DNA: TGTGCCATCAGTGAGGAACAGAACACTGAAGCTTTCTTT
CDR3: CAISEEQNTEAFF
D: NA
J: TRBJ1-1
size: once
V: TRBV10-3

DNA: TGTGCCTGGAGCAGGACGGGGGATTCACCCCTCCACTTT
CDR3: CAWSRTGDSPLHF
D: NA
J: TRBJ1-6
size: NA
V: TRBV30

DNA: TGCAGCGTGCGAACAGTGGGGGGGGAGACCCAGTACTTC
CDR3: CSVRTVGGETQYF
D: TRBD2
J: TRBJ2-5
size: once
V: TRBV29-1

DNA: TGTGCCACCAGCAGAGATCGGGGACAGGGGGCCTCACCCCTCCACTTT
CDR3: CATSRDRGQGASPLHF
D: TRBD1
J: TRBJ1-6
size: NA
V: TRBV15

DNA: TGCGCCAGCAGCTTGAACACAGGGAGGGCCTATGAGACCCAGTACTTC
CDR3: CASSLNTGRAYETQYF
D: NA
J: TRBJ2-5
size: NA
V: TRBV5-1

DNA: TGTGCCAGCAGTTATCCCCGGGTAGCAGCTTTCTTT
CDR3: CASSYPRVAAFF
D: NA
J: TRBJ1-1
size: NA
V: TRBV6-2/TRBV6-3

DNA: TGTGCCAGCAGTCAGACAGGGTCTCACTATGGCTACACCTTC
CDR3: CASSQTGSHYGYTF
D: TRBD1
J: TRBJ1-2
size: NA
V: TRBV2

DNA: TGTGCCACCAGCAGAGATGAAGGGGCGCTTAGCGGGAGCAATGAGCAGTTCTTC
CDR3: CATSRDEGALSGSNEQFF
D: TRBD2
J: TRBJ2-1
size: NA
V: TRBV15

DNA: TGTGCCAGCAGCCTGCGGACAGCTCAACTTCTCTACACCTTC
CDR3: CASSLRTAQLLYTF
D: NA
J: TRBJ1-2
size: NA
V: TRBV3-1/TRBV3-2

DNA: TGTGCCAGCAGCTTCGTAACCGGGACATCTGAAGCTTTCTTT
CDR3: CASSFVTGTSEAFF
D: NA
J: TRBJ1-1
size: once
V: TRBV7-9

DNA: TGTGCCAGCAGCTCGACGAGGGGGCCGAACACTGAAGCTTTCTTT
CDR3: CASSSTRGPNTEAFF
D: TRBD1
J: TRBJ1-1
size: NA
V: TRBV13

DNA: TGTGCCAGCAGTGAAGCGCCGGGACTAGCGGGAGGGTGGGGGTACAATGAGCAGTTCTTC
CDR3: CASSEAPGLAGGWGYNEQFF
D: TRBD2
J: TRBJ2-1
size: NA
V: TRBV2

DNA: TGTGCCAGCAGCTTTCGACAGGGGGACACTGAAGCTTTCTTT
CDR3: CASSFRQGDTEAFF
D: TRBD1
J: TRBJ1-1
size: few
V: TRBV7-9

DNA: TGCGCCAGCAGCACACAGGCAACTAATGAAAAACTGTTTTTT
CDR3: CASSTQATNEKLFF
D: NA
J: TRBJ1-4
size: once
V: TRBV5-1

DNA: TGTGCCAGCAGTCTCCCCGGGACAGGGGTCGACGAGCAGTACTTC
CDR3: CASSLPGTGVDEQYF
D: TRBD1
J: TRBJ2-7
size: NA
V: TRBV2

DNA: TGTGCCAGCAGGGGGGACTCTCGCAATCAGCCCCAGCATTTT
CDR3: CASRGDSRNQPQHF
D: NA
J: TRBJ1-5
size: NA
V: TRBV2

DNA: TGTGCCAGCAGTTCTCCTGACTGGGCGGGAGACTACGAGCAGTACTTC
CDR3: CASSSPDWAGDYEQYF
D: TRBD2
J: TRBJ2-7
size: NA
V: TRBV2

DNA: TGTGCCAGCAGCCCAGGGACAGGGGGATCCTATGGCTACACCTTC
CDR3: CASSPGTGGSYGYTF
D: TRBD1
J: TRBJ1-2
size: NA
V: TRBV7-9

DNA: TGTGCCAGCAGCGACAGGGGGGACCCCACAGATACGCAGTATTTT
CDR3: CASSDRGDPTDTQYF
D: TRBD1
J: TRBJ2-3
size: NA
V: TRBV11-2

DNA: TGTGCCAGCAGCTTCCGACAGGGGGCGCTTAACACCGGGGAGCTGTTTTTT
CDR3: CASSFRQGALNTGELFF
D: TRBD1
J: TRBJ2-2
size: NA
V: TRBV11-3

DNA: TGTGCCAGTAGTGGCGGACAGGGGGACGTCTACAATGAGCAGTTCTTC
CDR3: CASSGGQGDVYNEQFF
D: TRBD1
J: TRBJ2-1
size: NA
V: TRBV19

DNA: TGTGCCAGCAGCTCCGGACAGGGGCAAGCGAACACCATATATTTT
CDR3: CASSSGQGQANTIYF
D: TRBD1
J: TRBJ1-3
size: NA
V: TRBV7-9

DNA: TGTGCCAGCAGCCCGGGAGGGGGCTATGGCTACACCTTC
CDR3: CASSPGGGYGYTF
D: NA
J: TRBJ1-2
size: NA
V: TRBV14

DNA: TGTGCCAGCAGTCCGCGACTAGCGGCGTTTCAAGAGACCCAGTACTTC
CDR3: CASSPRLAAFQETQYF
D: TRBD2
J: TRBJ2-5
size: NA
V: TRBV27

DNA: TGTGCCAGCAGGGACAGGGAGTGGAATTCACCCCTCCACTTT
CDR3: CASRDREWNSPLHF
D: TRBD1
J: TRBJ1-6
size: NA
V: TRBV14

DNA: TGTGCCAGCAGTTTATATTGGACTCAGCAAGAGACCCAGTACTTC
CDR3: CASSLYWTQQETQYF
D: NA
J: TRBJ2-5
size: once
V: TRBV27

DNA: TGCGCCAGCAGCTCCGGGACAACGGGGCCCTACACCTTC
CDR3: CASSSGTTGPYTF
D: NA
J: TRBJ1-2
size: NA
V: TRBV5-1

DNA: TGTGCCAGCAGCGCCGACGGCGTGGGCGACACTGAAGCTTTCTTT
CDR3: CASSADGVGDTEAFF
D: NA
J: TRBJ1-1
size: once
V: TRBV9

DNA: TGTGCTAGTGGTTACAGGGACGAGCAGTACTTC
CDR3: CASGYRDEQYF
D: NA
J: TRBJ2-7
size: NA
V: TRBV12-5

DNA: TGTGCCAGCAGCCAAGGGACAGGGGGCACTGAAGCTTTCTTT
CDR3: CASSQGTGGTEAFF
D: TRBD1
J: TRBJ1-1
size: NA
V: TRBV3-1/TRBV3-2

DNA: TGTGCCAGTTCAACAGGGACGACCTACGAGCAGTACTTC
CDR3: CASSTGTTYEQYF
D: NA
J: TRBJ2-7
size: NA
V: TRBV12-3/TRBV12-4

DNA: TGTGCCAGCAGCTTCGGGACAGAGGGGGAGCAGTACTTC
CDR3: CASSFGTEGEQYF
D: TRBD1
J: TRBJ2-7
size: NA
V: TRBV9

DNA: TGTGCCAGCAGTTTAAACTACAATCAGCCCCAGCATTTT
CDR3: CASSLNYNQPQHF
D: NA
J: TRBJ1-5
size: NA
V: TRBV27

DNA: TGTGCCAGCAGCCGGGGGGGAGGGGGCGGCTACTACAATGAGCAGTTCTTC
CDR3: CASSRGGGGGYYNEQFF
D: NA
J: TRBJ2-1
size: NA
V: TRBV5-4

DNA: TGTGCCAGCAGCCTCAGAGGATCTGGGGCCAACGTCCTGACTTTC
CDR3: CASSLRGSGANVLTF
D: NA
J: TRBJ2-6
size: NA
V: TRBV5-6

DNA: TGCGCCAGTCTATACGGGACAGGCCGCTCTGGAAACACCATATATTTT
CDR3: CASLYGTGRSGNTIYF
D: TRBD1
J: TRBJ1-3
size: NA
V: TRBV10-1

DNA: TGTGCCAGCAGCTCGCAGGGGGCCCTTTGGGGCTACACCTTC
CDR3: CASSSQGALWGYTF
D: TRBD1
J: TRBJ1-2
size: NA
V: TRBV6-5

DNA: TGCGCCAGCAGCTTGGGACAGGGGGAGGGCTACACCTTC
CDR3: CASSLGQGEGYTF
D: TRBD1
J: TRBJ1-2
size: NA
V: TRBV5-1

DNA: TGTGCCATCAGTGGACTAGCGGGAGGCACAGATACGCAGTATTTT
CDR3: CAISGLAGGTDTQYF
D: TRBD2
J: TRBJ2-3
size: NA
V: TRBV10-3

DNA: TGTGCCAGCAGTCTTAGCGGGGGGGCCGCAGATACGCAGTATTTT
CDR3: CASSLSGGAADTQYF
D: TRBD2
J: TRBJ2-3
size: NA
V: TRBV7-2

DNA: TGTGCCTGGAGCCGCTCCGGGGGTGAGCAGTTCTTC
CDR3: CAWSRSGGEQFF
D: NA
J: TRBJ2-1
size: NA
V: TRBV30

DNA: TGCGCCAGCAGCCGTCCTGGACAGGAGGGATATGGCTACACCTTC
CDR3: CASSRPGQEGYGYTF
D: TRBD1
J: TRBJ1-2
size: many
V: TRBV4-1

DNA: TGTGCCAGCAGCTTACAGGGGAAATTCGCGAACACCGGGGAGCTGTTTTTT
CDR3: CASSLQGKFANTGELFF
D: NA
J: TRBJ2-2
size: NA
V: TRBV13

DNA: TGTGCCAGCACCGGACAGCCTAATTCACCCCTCCACTTT
CDR3: CASTGQPNSPLHF
D: NA
J: TRBJ1-6
size: NA
V: TRBV5-6